Listed here are 6 T cell receptor beta chains from one sample, sequenced in a study of blood T cell repertoires in COVID-19. Sequencing used immunoSEQ multiplex PCR; TCRdb keeps in-frame clones, though not all of them. This sample has approximately 380,000 clones, with 90% to 95% found just once. Sequences were obtained from PBMCs or T cells enriched from blood (not recorded which). All receptors come from a woman between 40 and 55 years old who had been exposed to COVID-19.

This clone was counted only a few times. The chain couples TRBV27 to TRBJ2-1, with a weak D call TRBD1 (6 bases). CDR3 length: 15 residues. CDR1 is MNHEY and CDR2 is SMNVEV in the germline V gene (reference sequence). Trimming removed 5 bases from V and 1 base from J, with 12 bases in between. The CDR3 protein is CASSPLQGSYNEQFF. The CDR3 region has the DNA TGTGCCAGCAGTCCATTACAGGGATCCTACAATGAGCAGTTCTTC.

The rearrangement joins TRBV6-5 to TRBJ1-2; the D gene is possibly TRBD1 (6 bases). The V end was cut by 6 bases, the J end by 7 bases, with 15 bases between. The germline V gene has CDR1 MNHEY and CDR2 SVGAGI. This CDR3 comprises 13 residues. CDR3 sequence: CASSKTGIGGYTF. The DNA for the CDR3 is TGTGCCAGCAGCAAAACAGGGATAGGTGGCTACACCTTC.

The chain recombines TRBV10-1 with TRBJ2-3; D gene unclear. V was clipped by 3 bases and J by 2 bases, with 9 bases between them. The CDR3 extends over 14 amino acids. Germline assignment: CDR1 WNHNN and CDR2 SYGVQD (reference sequence). The CDR3 region has the DNA TGCGCCAGCAGTGAAGAGAGACTCACAGATACGCAGTATTTT. Its translation: CASSEERLTDTQYF.

The chain has TRBV7-9 and TRBJ1-2, with 9 bases that match TRBD1. V trimming: 0 bases; J trimming: 5 bases; junction bases outside the gene matches: 4. This CDR3 is built from 15 residues. Germline lookup yields CDR1 SEHNR and CDR2 FQNEAQ (reference sequence). The CDR3 sequence is CASSLAGQGFYGYTF. In nucleotides, the CDR3 is TGTGCCAGCAGCTTAGCGGGACAGGGCTTTTATGGCTACACCTTC.

The chain couples TRBV5-3 to TRBJ1-6, with a possible D match to TRBD1 (5 bases). TRBV5-3 qualifies as an ORF whose function is uncertain. The CDR3 extends over 18 amino acids. The ends were cut back, 2 bases at V and 0 bases at J, with 15 bases in the middle. The CDR3 loop reads CARSFPFRGSSYNSPLHF. Here the CDR3 DNA reads TGTGCCAGAAGCTTCCCCTTTCGGGGGAGCTCCTATAATTCACCCCTCCACTTT.

The chain has TRBV19 and TRBJ2-2; D might be TRBD2 (6 bases). Germline assignment: CDR1 LNHDA and CDR2 SQIVND (reference sequence). The CDR3 loop spans 14 amino acids. The germline V and J ends were trimmed by 6 bases and 4 bases, with 12 bases remaining between them. The CDR3 sequence: CASRNAGTTGELFF. The CDR3 DNA is TGTGCCAGTAGGAATGCGGGAACCACCGGGGAGCTGTTTTTT.